This T cell receptor beta chain was recovered during a study of blood T cell repertoires in COVID-19. TCRdb's table, derived via immunoSEQ multiplex PCR, lists solely in-frame clones and lacks some. The sample holds about 200,000 clones, roughly 82% seen once. The receptor was isolated from a human donor in a cohort sampled during active COVID-19. The sequencing sample was made of peripheral blood.

The CDR3 nucleotides are TGTGCCAGCAGCTCGGCCGCGGCGGGGGGAAAACTGTTTTTT. Translating gives CASSSAAAGGKLFF. This sequence joins TRBV7-8 and TRBJ1-4; D is perhaps TRBD1 (5 bases). CDR1 is SGHVS, CDR2 FQNEAQ, per germline. There are 14 residues in the CDR3. The V end was cut by 4 bases, the J end by 10 bases, with 16 bases between.